Sequencing of this T cell receptor (beta chain) was carried out in a study of blood T cell repertoires in COVID-19. Background on the study: Samples representing acute and convalescent COVID-19 were sourced from the United States, Italy and Spain. From T cells, B-cell-depleted T cells, or PBMCs came the material, which was cDNA or gDNA.

Original processing notes: Estimation of nucleated cell counts relied on the amplification of reference gene primers. The assay was immunoSEQ multiplex PCR, and TCRdb's table has in-frame clones only and misses some. V, J and clone size derive from that table, while D and trimming were established from the DNA sequence. The sample contains under 400,000 clones, roughly 90% of which appear only once. V dropped 2 bases and J dropped 0; count of bases not matched to a gene: 3. Germline V gene data show CDR1 as GTSNPN and CDR2 as SVGIG (reference sequence). CDR3 size: 15 residues. Patients of the Seattle cohort, enrolled during active infection, were followed longitudinally.

The V and J genes are TRBV30 and TRBJ2-2; 7 positions match TRBD1. Input material: peripheral blood. This receptor was obtained from a woman in her fifties or sixties with COVID-19, enrolled during active disease. As DNA, the CDR3 is TGTGCCTGGAGTCCCGGGACAGCGAACACCGGGGAGCTGTTTTTT. Residues: CAWSPGTANTGELFF.